The 30 T cell receptor beta chains below all came from one sample that was sequenced in a study of blood T cells in healthy people across ages. Sample-barcoded 5' priming and a J-beta primer mix drove a second PCR of about 7 to 11 cycles. MiXCR, run by TCRdb on the 5' RACE reads, gives a single entry per CDR3 protein. The sample holds hundreds of thousands of distinct CDR3 sequences; approximately 30% are singletons and the top ten take 15% to 19%. Sample: blood. Every receptor here comes from an elderly woman in good health.

At least ten counts were recorded for this clonotype. The CDR3 spells CASSATGQNYGYTF. The CDR3 nucleotides read TGTGCCAGCAGCGCAACGGGACAGAACTATGGCTACACCTTC. V gene TRBV7-9 combines with J gene TRBJ1-2, with 7 nucleotides matching TRBD1. The ends lost 5 bases at V and 2 bases at J; junction bases unmatched: 5. Germline CDR1 reads SEHNR; CDR2 reads FQNEAQ (reference sequence). This CDR3 comprises 14 residues. The variable domain in full, completed from reference TRBV7-9 and TRBJ1-2, reads DTGVSQNPRHKITKRGQNVTFRCDPISEHNRLYWYRQTLGQGPEFLTYFQNEAQLEKSRLLSDRFSAERPKGSFSTLEIQRTEQGDSAMYLCASSATGQNYGYTFGSGTRLTVV.

Comments on this clonotype: A read error may account for a junction end that differs from germline. The genes are TRBV27 and TRBJ2-2; D gene unclear. Germline assignment: CDR1 MNHEY and CDR2 SMNVEV (reference sequence). The CDR3 runs to 16 residues. In DNA, the CDR3 is TGTGCCGGCAGTTGGGCACAGATACGAGGCACCGGGGAGCTGTTTTTT. It encodes CAGSWAQIRGTGELFF.

The rearrangement uses TRBV20-1 and TRBJ1-1; D possibly corresponds to TRBD1 (5 bases). Germline CDR1 and CDR2: DFQATT and SNEGSKA (reference sequence). This CDR3 has 14 residues. Between the trimmed V and J ends, which lost 2 bases and 1 base, there was a span of 11 bases. The chain's CDR3 is CSARRAGRNTEAFF. The CDR3 bases are TGCAGTGCTAGACGGGCAGGGAGGAACACTGAAGCTTTCTTT.

This clonotype came up many times. A read error may produce the germline difference seen at one junction end. The V and J genes are TRBV5-4 and TRBJ1-2; TRBD1 matches at 7 bases. The CDR3 loop spans 13 amino acids. Germline V gene data show CDR1 as SGHNT and CDR2 as YYREEE (reference sequence). The CDR3 sequence: CASRLDRSYGYTF. For the CDR3, the DNA is TGTGCCAGCAGGTTGGACAGGAGCTATGGCTACACCTTC. Full variable domain (remainder filled in from reference TRBV5-4 and TRBJ1-2): ETGVTQSPTHLIKTRGQQVTLRCSSQSGHNTVSWYQQALGQGPQFIFQYYREEENGRGNFPPRFSGLQFPNYSSELNVNALELDDSALYLCASRLDRSYGYTFGSGTRLTVV.

This clonotype was found many times. This chain uses TRBV9 with TRBJ2-1; D gene unclear. Per the germline V gene, CDR1 is SGDLS and CDR2 is YYNGEE. Trimming cost V 2 bases and J 6 bases, with 21 bases left between them. The length of the CDR3 is 17 residues. CDR3 sequence: CASSVLGLRVPINEQFF. CDR3 DNA: TGTGCCAGCAGCGTGCTAGGTCTAAGAGTTCCAATCAATGAGCAGTTCTTC.

In the case of this clonotype: A junction end diverges from the germline sequence, so it may reflect a read error. The J gene is TRBJ2-6, the V gene TRBV29-1; either TRBD1 or TRBD2 may supply D (5 bases each). Looked up from germline, CDR1 is SQVTM and CDR2 is ANQGSEA. This CDR3 contains 16 residues. CDR3 coding DNA: TGCAGCGTTGAGGGAGAACCGAGCTCTGGGGCCAACGTCCGGACTTTC. Translating gives CSVEGEPSSGANVRTF.

This clonotype was detected many times. The chain has TRBV20-1 and TRBJ2-5; D gene ambiguous. Germline CDR1 reads DFQATT; CDR2 reads SNEGSKA (reference sequence). With 4 bases removed from V and 1 base from J, the gap between germline ends came to 13 bases. This CDR3 has 14 amino acids. The CDR3 coding sequence is TGCAGTGCTACCCTCATTGGGTCCCAAGAGACCCAGTACTTC. Translation gives CSATLIGSQETQYF.

The J gene is TRBJ1-2, the V gene TRBV7-3; no definite D call. V gave up 1 base and J gave up 7 bases, with 13 bases separating them. CDR1 SGHTA and CDR2 FQGTGA come from the germline V gene. The CDR3 runs to 14 residues. The CDR3 DNA is TGTGCCAGCAGCTTAAGTGGAGGCCTGAGTGGCTACACCTTC. It codes for CASSLSGGLSGYTF.

With regard to this clonotype: A much larger clone lies a single base off, so this may be a read error. The chain combines TRBV7-9 with TRBJ2-7; 11 nucleotides match TRBD2. V shed 5 bases, J shed 7 bases, and the junction held 7 bases outside the gene matches. In germline, CDR1 is SEHNR, CDR2 FQNEAQ (reference sequence). This CDR3 has 14 residues. The CDR3 bases are TGTGCCAGCAGCGGAAGACTAGCGGGGTCTGAGCAGTACTTC. Its translation is CASSGRLAGSEQYF.

In this sample, this clonotype turned up many times. This chain connects TRBV7-6 to TRBJ2-7; no definite D call. The CDR3 loop spans 14 amino acids. CDR1 and CDR2 from the germline V gene are SGHVS and FNYEAQ. Trimming took off 1 base at V and 7 bases at J, with 14 bases between the two ends. The DNA of the CDR3 is TGTGCCAGCAGCTTAGGGACCCGAGATGGAGAGCAGTACTTC. Amino acid sequence: CASSLGTRDGEQYF.

This clonotype has ten or more counts. V usage is TRBV7-2 and J usage is TRBJ2-1, with 9 bases that match TRBD2. The CDR3 has 16 residues. CDR1 and CDR2 from the germline V gene are SGHTA and FQGNSA. V gave up 5 bases and J gave up 4 bases; unmatched junction bases: 9. The CDR3 DNA follows: TGTGCCAGCAGCCCTAGAGCGGGGGGCGAGTACAATGAGCAGTTCTTC. Amino acids: CASSPRAGGEYNEQFF. Together with reference TRBV7-2 and TRBJ2-1, the CDR3 gives the full variable domain: GAGVSQSPSNKVTEKGKDVELRCDPISGHTALYWYRQSLGQGLEFLIYFQGNSAPDKSGLPSDRFSAERTGGSVSTLTIQRTQQEDSAVYLCASSPRAGGEYNEQFFGPGTRLTVL.

In its sample, this clonotype was seen many times. The chain combines TRBV12-3 or TRBV12-4 with TRBJ1-2; D remains ambiguous. Trimming removed 3 bases from V and 0 bases from J, with 11 bases in between. The CDR3 spans 15 residues. The CDR3 is CASSFSHLSNYGYTF. The CDR3 DNA reads as TGTGCCAGCAGTTTTAGTCACCTGTCTAACTATGGCTACACCTTC.

As for this clonotype: This could be a read error, since a much larger clone is one nucleotide away. This chain uses TRBV20-1 with TRBJ1-5; D is unresolved. This CDR3 comprises 15 residues. V lost 0 bases and J 3 bases, leaving 12 bases between the germline ends. Germline V lookup: CDR1 DFQATT, CDR2 SNEGSKA (reference sequence). The DNA for the CDR3 is TGCAGTGCTAGAGAGCTTGGGAAGCCCAATCAGCCCCAGCATTTT. Its protein product is CSARELGKPNQPQHF.

This clonotype appeared many times. The V and J genes are TRBV20-1 and TRBJ1-2; the D gene is possibly TRBD1 (5 bases). This CDR3 has 10 amino acids. The germline V gene encodes CDR1 DFQATT and CDR2 SNEGSKA (reference sequence). V lost 5 bases to trimming and J lost 8 bases, with 9 bases between them. The CDR3 region is CSAGWGGYTF. The CDR3 DNA follows: TGCAGTGCTGGGTGGGGGGGCTACACCTTC.

The chain couples TRBV20-1 to TRBJ2-7; D could derive from TRBD1 or TRBD2 (5 bases each). CDR3 length: 13 residues. The V and J ends lost 5 bases and 5 bases respectively, with 16 bases between them. The germline V gene encodes CDR1 DFQATT and CDR2 SNEGSKA (reference sequence). The CDR3 spells CSAARGPGNEQYF. The CDR3 DNA reads TGCAGTGCTGCCCGGGGACCCGGGAACGAGCAGTACTTC.

Worth noting for this clonotype: This could be a read error, since a much larger clone is one nucleotide away. The chain uses TRBV12-3 or TRBV12-4 and TRBJ2-3, with D possibly called TRBD1 or TRBD2 (5 bases each). Trimming removed 1 base at V and 4 bases at J, with 9 bases between. CDR3 length equals 14 residues. In DNA form, the CDR3 reads TGTGCCAGCAGTTTAGACGGGACCGCAGATACGCAGTATTTT. Its translation is CASSLDGTADTQYF.

This clonotype was picked up many times. The chain combines TRBV20-1 with TRBJ2-7, with D possibly TRBD1 on 6 matching bases. CDR3 length: 13 residues. Looked up from germline, CDR1 is DFQATT and CDR2 is SNEGSKA (reference sequence). V dropped 3 bases and J dropped 0 bases, with 9 bases sitting between them. The CDR3 is CSASRQASYEQYF. For the CDR3, the DNA is TGCAGTGCTAGTCGACAGGCCTCCTACGAGCAGTACTTC.

This clonotype was seen at least ten times. The chain carries TRBV28 and TRBJ1-4, with a tentative D call TRBD1 (5 bases). V was pared by 6 bases and J by 8 bases, with 19 bases between. The germline V gene encodes CDR1 MDHEN and CDR2 SYDVKM. The CDR3 length is 15 residues. CDR3 nucleotide sequence: TGTGCCAGCAGCCCCCAACAGGTGGACGGCGAAAAACTGTTTTTT. It encodes CASSPQQVDGEKLFF.

As DNA, the CDR3 is TGCGCCAGCCGGGGACTAGCGGGGGACAATGAGCAGTTCTTC. Translated: CASRGLAGDNEQFF. The chain has TRBV5-1 and TRBJ2-1, with TRBD2 matching over 14 bases. The V segment lost 7 bases and the J segment 5 bases; nucleotides outside the gene matches: 2. The germline V gene has CDR1 SGHRS and CDR2 YFSETQ. This CDR3 has 14 residues.

This clonotype was seen ten or more times. V and J are TRBV10-3 and TRBJ2-6, with D hard to call. This CDR3 is built from 14 residues. The V end was cut by 10 bases, the J end by 4 bases, with 14 bases between. Per the germline V gene, CDR1 is ENHRY and CDR2 is SYGVKD. CDR3 amino acids: CATSFLTGANVLTF. DNA for the CDR3: TGTGCCACCTCCTTTTTAACCGGGGCCAACGTCCTGACTTTC.

Turning to this clonotype: One end of the junction fails to match germline, which may point to a read error. The chain joins TRBV29-1 to TRBJ2-2; 10 bases line up with TRBD1. Germline assignment: CDR1 SQVTM and CDR2 ANQGSEA. This CDR3 is built from 16 residues. The CDR3 DNA sequence: TGCAGCGTTGGAAAGGGACAGGGGACGAACACCGGGGAGCGGTTTTTT. This translates into CSVGKGQGTNTGERFF.

The CDR3 here is CASSPKGQGNQPQHF. The CDR3, as DNA: TGCGCCAGCAGCCCCAAAGGACAGGGGAATCAGCCCCAGCATTTT. J is TRBJ1-5 and V is TRBV4-1; 9 nucleotides match TRBD1. Trimming at V came to 4 bases and at J to 4 bases, leaving 5 bases not matched to a gene. Germline CDR1 MGHRA, CDR2 YSYEKL. The CDR3 covers 15 residues.

In this sample, this clonotype turned up a few times. A much larger clonotype is one base distant, so this may be a read error. J is TRBJ2-3 and V is TRBV29-1, with D tentatively TRBD2 (7 bases). This CDR3 is 14 amino acids long. Germline assignment: CDR1 SQVTM and CDR2 ANQGSEA. CDR3 nucleotide sequence: TGCAGCGCTGAACGCGGGGGCGAGATAGATACGCAGTATTTT. It specifies CSAERGGEIDTQYF.

The table lists this clonotype with a few counts. A read error is possible here, since a much larger clone lies one base away. This chain joins TRBV29-1 and TRBJ2-5; unclear D gene. Germline V gene data show CDR1 as SQVTM and CDR2 as ANQGSEA. The CDR3 sequence is 12 residues long. CDR3 amino acids: CSGESGRETQYF. CDR3 sequence (DNA): TGCAGCGGTGAAAGTGGGCGAGAGACCCAGTACTTC. The entire variable domain, with the rest obtained from reference TRBV29-1 and TRBJ2-5, is as follows: SAVISQKPSRDICQRGTSLTIQCQVDSQVTMMFWYRQQPGQSLTLIATANQGSEATYESGFVIDKFPISRPNLTFSTLTVSNMSPEDSSIYLCSGESGRETQYFGPGTRLLVL.

The sample holds many counts of this clonotype. The V and J genes are TRBV5-6 and TRBJ1-1; the match to TRBD1 covers 7 bases. The V and J ends lost 4 bases and 5 bases, in that order; junction bases with no gene match: 8. CDR3 length: 14 residues. Germline values: CDR1 SGHDT, CDR2 YYEEEE. The CDR3 reads CASSPSTGRTEAFF. The CDR3 region has the DNA TGTGCCAGCAGCCCATCGACAGGGAGGACTGAAGCTTTCTTT.

Details on this clonotype: One end of the junction is discordant with germline, which a read error may explain. V and J are TRBV19 and TRBJ1-6; D is uncertain. The V gene's germline CDR1 is LNHDA and CDR2 SQIVND (reference sequence). The CDR3 covers 14 residues. The CDR3 DNA follows: TGTGCCAGTAGTATAGGAGAACGTGGTTCACCCCCCCACTTT. This translates into CASSIGERGSPPHF.

About this clonotype: A much larger clone lies one base from this, so it may be a read error. V usage is TRBV29-1 and J usage is TRBJ2-1; D possibly uses TRBD1 or TRBD2 (5 bases each). Judging by the DNA end, TRBJ2-7 fits better; the J call may be wrong. The V gene's germline CDR1 is SQVTM and CDR2 ANQGSEA. The CDR3 runs 14 residues. CDR3 DNA: TGCAGCGTGCCTGGGGCGGACTCCTACAATGAGCAGTACTTC. It specifies CSVPGADSYNEQYF.

In the case of this clonotype: This may arise from a read error, as a much more abundant clone is one base away. The gene calls are TRBV7-9 and TRBJ2-1; 10 bases agree with TRBD2. The end of the DNA is better explained by TRBJ2-7, so the J call may be wrong. The CDR3 has 15 amino acids. Germline V lookup: CDR1 SEHNR, CDR2 FQNEAQ (reference sequence). In nucleotides, the CDR3 is TGTGCCAGCAGTCGTAGCGGGGGGTTATACAATGAGCAGTACTTC. Its protein product is CASSRSGGLYNEQYF.

This clonotype appeared a few times. This may be a read error: a much more frequent sequence differs by one nucleotide. CDR3 DNA: TGCGCCAGCAGCCCTTGGGGGGATACTTACAATGAGCAGTTCTTC. Its translation is CASSPWGDTYNEQFF. The genes are TRBV5-1 and TRBJ2-1; D is possibly TRBD2 (6 bases). Per the germline V gene, CDR1 is SGHRS and CDR2 is YFSETQ. The CDR3 consists of 15 residues. Trimming pared 4 bases from V and 4 bases from J, leaving 15 bases between.

The rearrangement joins TRBV28 to TRBJ2-1; D is unclear. This CDR3 region has 15 residues. The germline V gene has CDR1 MDHEN and CDR2 SYDVKM. V shed 4 bases and J shed 6 bases, with 16 bases lying between them. For the CDR3, the DNA is TGTGCCAGCAGTTCTCCGAGTCCCCTCTTCAATGAGCAGTTCTTC. Translating gives CASSSPSPLFNEQFF.